The entry that follows covers one T cell receptor (beta chain) sequence. Its antigen remains unknown. TCRdb's table, derived via immunoSEQ multiplex PCR, lists solely in-frame clones and lacks some. The sample holds 6,300 or so clones, 86% seen once. This entry belongs to a study of T cell clonotyping in hematopoietic cell transplantation. Study observations and caveats: Pathologically expanded recipient clonotypes increased progressively from day 30 to day 180 as diversity fell. Broader posttransplant TCR repertoire diversity was predicted by graft donor and pretransplant recipient Inverse Simpson Index values. Few recipient clonotypes overlapped donors; over 95% were de novo at given depth. Without cell sorting, CD4 versus CD8 contributions remain unresolved.

Material: peripheral blood mononuclear cells, obtained 180 days after allogeneic stem cell transplant. This TCR derives from a female patient in her fifties or sixties who had an allogeneic stem cell transplant from an unrelated donor, so the T cells may come from the graft donor. Some clones in this sample may be carry-over from other donors' samples.

CDR3 nucleotide sequence: TGCGCCAGCAGCCAGCGAGGAGAAGCTAGTCAGCCCCAGCATTTT. This encodes CASSQRGEASQPQHF. The chain is built from TRBV4-1 and TRBJ1-5; no firm D call. Trimming took off 3 bases at V and 6 bases at J, with 15 bases between the two ends. Germline V gene data show CDR1 as MGHRA and CDR2 as YSYEKL. CDR3 length: 15 amino acids.